This is a list of T cell receptor beta chains from one sample in a study of TIL therapy for anti-PD-1-resistant metastatic lung cancer. Assay used: immunoSEQ multiplex PCR; TCRdb lists only in-frame clones, some missing. The sample contains about 52,000 clones, approximately 79% of which appear only once. The sequencing used blood, collected at baseline. The receptor source for this set is a woman aged 30-85 years with non-small cell lung cancer. CDR3s include the opening cysteine and the closing phenylalanine or tryptophan. D genes are given only for firm matches. Some rows mark clone size as missing; the rest say once, few, many or name a class of expanded clone.

j_gene,v_gene,abundance,d_gene,CDR3aa,CDR3nt
TRBJ1-6,TRBV4-3,-,-,CASSQAEDSPLHF,TGCGCCAGCAGCCAAGCCGAAGATTCACCCCTCCACTTT
TRBJ1-1,TRBV11-2,-,-,CASSLGSGKAFF,TGTGCCAGCAGCTTAGGGTCGGGAAAAGCTTTCTTT
TRBJ1-2,TRBV5-6,-,TRBD1,CASSFGAGGGGYTF,TGTGCCAGCAGCTTCGGGGCAGGGGGCGGTGGCTACACCTTC
TRBJ2-1,TRBV9,-,-,CASSRGGEYNEQFF,TGTGCCAGCAGCCGAGGGGGGGAGTACAATGAGCAGTTCTTC
TRBJ1-1,TRBV5-5,-,-,CASSPDRQPNTEAFF,TGTGCCAGCAGCCCGGACCGTCAACCGAACACTGAAGCTTTCTTT
TRBJ2-1,TRBV25-1,-,-,CASSEHRAFNEQFF,TGTGCCAGCAGTGAACACCGGGCCTTCAATGAGCAGTTCTTC
TRBJ2-7,TRBV6-5,-,TRBD1,CASSYGGPGQVYEQYF,TGTGCCAGCAGTTACGGGGGTCCGGGACAGGTCTACGAGCAGTACTTC
TRBJ2-1,TRBV18,-,-,CASSPGGAGNEQFF,TGTGCCAGCTCACCAGGGGGGGCCGGCAATGAGCAGTTCTTC
TRBJ1-3,TRBV4-3,-,-,CASSQVAGTSSGNTIYF,TGCGCCAGCAGCCAAGTAGCAGGTACAAGCTCTGGAAACACCATATATTTT
TRBJ1-4,TRBV2,-,-,CASSSRAENKEKLFF,TGTGCCAGCAGTTCTCGGGCCGAGAACAAGGAAAAACTGTTTTTT
TRBJ1-2,TRBV28,-,-,CASIQMGQGLYGYTF,TGTGCCAGCATCCAAATGGGGCAGGGCCTCTATGGCTACACCTTC
TRBJ1-2,TRBV6-6,-,-,CASTRANYGYTF,TGTGCCAGCACCAGGGCTAACTATGGCTACACCTTC
TRBJ1-1,TRBV6-1,-,TRBD1,CASWDRAYTEAFF,TGTGCCAGTTGGGACAGGGCCTACACTGAAGCTTTCTTT
TRBJ2-6,TRBV7-2,-,-,CASSFPQKGGGANVLTF,TGTGCCAGCAGTTTCCCTCAAAAGGGTGGTGGGGCCAACGTCCTGACTTTC
TRBJ2-7,TRBV7-9,-,-,CASSLGAATATDEQYF,TGTGCCAGCAGCTTAGGCGCAGCCACAGCCACCGACGAGCAGTACTTC
TRBJ1-2,TRBV7-2,-,-,CASSTSYGYTF,TGTGCCAGCAGCACTTCCTATGGCTACACCTTC
TRBJ2-7,TRBV30,-,TRBD1,CAWRGTGEVEEQYF,TGTGCCTGGAGAGGGACAGGGGAGGTCGAGGAGCAGTACTTC
TRBJ2-3,TRBV27,once,-,CASSAPGRVADTQYF,TGTGCCAGCAGTGCTCCGGGCCGGGTGGCAGATACGCAGTATTTT
TRBJ1-1,TRBV7-8,-,-,CASSLEMNTEAFF,TGTGCCAGCAGCCTGGAAATGAACACTGAAGCTTTCTTT
TRBJ2-7,TRBV6-5,-,TRBD2,CASSLTSGRLHEQYF,TGTGCCAGCAGCCTCACTAGCGGGAGGCTACACGAGCAGTACTTC
TRBJ1-1,TRBV19,few,TRBD1,CASSRTGGTEAFF,TGTGCCAGTAGTAGGACAGGGGGCACTGAAGCTTTCTTT
TRBJ1-3,TRBV27,-,-,CASSLSGHSVAGNTIYF,TGTGCCAGCAGTTTATCAGGTCACTCGGTCGCTGGAAACACCATATATTTT
TRBJ1-2,TRBV6-5,-,-,CASSFRGRGYTF,TGTGCCAGCAGTTTCAGGGGACGAGGCTACACCTTC
TRBJ1-5,TRBV28,few,TRBD1,CASSQGAGQPQHF,TGTGCCAGCAGCCAGGGGGCAGGCCAGCCCCAGCATTTT
TRBJ1-2,TRBV30,few,-,CAWSPGGNYGYTF,TGTGCCTGGAGTCCCGGGGGGAACTATGGCTACACCTTC
TRBJ2-7,TRBV5-5,-,TRBD2,CASSLERGTYEQYF,TGTGCCAGCAGCTTGGAGCGGGGTACCTACGAGCAGTACTTC
TRBJ2-1,TRBV5-8,-,-,CATSWGSRYNEQFF,TGTGCCACCTCCTGGGGCAGCAGATACAATGAGCAGTTCTTC
TRBJ1-2,TRBV6-6,-,-,CASSFSSSPGYGYTF,TGTGCCAGCAGTTTCAGCAGTAGCCCCGGCTATGGCTACACCTTC
TRBJ1-6,TRBV21-1,-,-,CASSKGGGTSSYNSPLHF,TGTGCCAGCAGCAAAGGAGGGGGAACGAGCTCCTATAATTCACCCCTCCACTTT
TRBJ1-1,TRBV27,once,-,CASSLSVRGEAFF,TGTGCCAGCAGTTTATCGGTTAGGGGGGAAGCTTTCTTT
TRBJ2-5,TRBV21-1,-,-,CASSRKAAETQYF,TGTGCCAGCAGCAGGAAGGCAGCAGAGACCCAGTACTTC
TRBJ2-6,TRBV4-2,-,TRBD1,CASSPTGLQGSYSGANVLTF,TGTGCCAGCAGCCCCACTGGCCTACAGGGGAGCTACTCTGGGGCCAACGTCCTGACTTTC
TRBJ1-3,TRBV19,-,TRBD1,CASLGTAFSGNTIYF,TGTGCCAGTCTTGGGACAGCCTTCTCTGGAAACACCATATATTTT
TRBJ2-3,TRBV5-3,few,TRBD1,CARSRDRGTDTQYF,TGTGCCAGAAGCCGGGACAGGGGAACAGATACGCAGTATTTT
TRBJ2-5,TRBV7-2,-,-,CASSFLVGETQYF,TGTGCCAGCAGCTTCCTAGTCGGGGAGACCCAGTACTTC
TRBJ1-1,TRBV7-8,-,-,CASSSSVGLNTEAFF,TGTGCCAGCAGCTCCAGCGTGGGTTTGAACACTGAAGCTTTCTTT
TRBJ2-7,TRBV4-3,-,-,CASSQDMSGSGEQYF,TGCGCCAGCAGCCAAGATATGTCAGGGTCCGGCGAGCAGTACTTC
TRBJ1-5,TRBV15,few,-,CATSSGGLAVGQPQHF,TGTGCCACCAGCAGCGGGGGTCTCGCGGTGGGTCAGCCCCAGCATTTT
TRBJ1-6,TRBV6-6,few,-,CASRQAFSPLHF,TGTGCCAGCAGGCAGGCCTTTTCACCCCTCCACTTT
TRBJ1-1,TRBV27,-,-,CASRPLMNTEAFF,TGTGCCAGCAGACCACTCATGAACACTGAAGCTTTCTTT
TRBJ1-3,TRBV5-1,few,-,CASSFGLSGNTIYF,TGCGCCAGCAGCTTTGGCTTGTCTGGAAACACCATATATTTT
TRBJ2-1,TRBV19,-,TRBD2,CASSITGTSGRNEQFF,TGTGCCAGTAGTATAACGGGGACTAGCGGACGTAATGAGCAGTTCTTC
TRBJ1-2,TRBV7-8,once,-,CASSRTPVPFNYGYTF,TGTGCCAGCAGCCGGACACCTGTTCCCTTCAACTATGGCTACACCTTC
TRBJ2-1,TRBV12-1,-,-,CAANPRRDSWFCRKLNEQFF,TGTGCCGCAAACCCCAGGAGGGATTCGTGGTTTTGTAGGAAACTTAATGAGCAGTTCTTC
TRBJ2-3,TRBV7-8,-,TRBD2,CASSHSGLGFTDTQYF,TGTGCCAGCAGCCACTCCGGACTAGGATTCACAGATACGCAGTATTTT
TRBJ2-3,TRBV7-8,-,-,CASSRPSRAWDTQYF,TGTGCCAGCAGCCGCCCGAGCAGGGCGTGGGATACGCAGTATTTT
TRBJ2-1,TRBV19,-,-,CASSIGNEQFF,TGTGCCAGTAGTATTGGGAATGAGCAGTTCTTC
TRBJ2-7,TRBV27,-,TRBD2,CASSLSMGGSSYEQYF,TGTGCCAGCAGTTTATCGATGGGAGGGTCGAGCTACGAGCAGTACTTC